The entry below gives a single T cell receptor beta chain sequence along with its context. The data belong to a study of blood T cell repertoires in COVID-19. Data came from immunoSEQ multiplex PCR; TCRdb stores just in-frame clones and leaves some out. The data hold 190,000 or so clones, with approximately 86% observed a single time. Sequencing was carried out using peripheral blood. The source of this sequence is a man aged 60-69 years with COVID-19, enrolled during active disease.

The DNA for the CDR3 is TGTGCCAGTAGTATAGGGGGCAATTTGTACCAAGAGACCCAGTACTTC. Translation: CASSIGGNLYQETQYF. This sequence joins TRBV19 and TRBJ2-5, with a tentative D call TRBD1 (5 bases). The CDR3 runs 16 residues. Germline loops: CDR1 LNHDA, CDR2 SQIVND (reference sequence). Trimming left V 1 base short and J 0 bases short, with 12 bases between.